This TCR beta chain was captured in a study of regulatory T cells in long-lasting Graves disease. Study in general: Graves' patients, newly diagnosed, had taken antithyroid drugs under 3 months. General observations from the study: Segments TRBV28, TRBJ1-2 and TRBJ2-5 showed preferential usage in persistent disease. Analyses excluded thyroid tissue, covering peripheral blood alone.

Construction of TCR beta libraries relied on iRepertoire HTBI primers and on Arm-PCR targeting CDR3 regions. TCRdb ran MiXCR on the multiplex PCR reads and lists one entry per CDR3 protein. Among around 480,000 distinct CDR3 sequences listed, about 16% were seen once. J lost 3 bases, V lost 6 bases, and 5 bases had no gene match. The CDR3 has 14 amino acids. This clonotype was seen many times. Its antigen remains unknown. Documented time point: newly diagnosed GD, antithyroid drugs for less than 3 months. PBMC RNA was the source of the TCR library. The authors diagnosed Graves' disease using American Thyroid Association guidelines. These data also featured in a second study, about T cells in Graves' hyperthyroidism and ophthalmopathy.

This clonotype was obtained from a woman aged 35 to 60 with Graves disease. The chain couples TRBV12-3 or TRBV12-4 to TRBJ2-7; 10 bases are shared with TRBD1. This material consisted of peripheral blood mononuclear cells (PBMCs), taken at new diagnosis, from a patient treated with antithyroid drugs. CDR3 sequence: CASSPTGGYYEQYF. The CDR3 bases are TGTGCCAGCAGCCCGACAGGGGGCTACTACGAGCAGTACTTC.